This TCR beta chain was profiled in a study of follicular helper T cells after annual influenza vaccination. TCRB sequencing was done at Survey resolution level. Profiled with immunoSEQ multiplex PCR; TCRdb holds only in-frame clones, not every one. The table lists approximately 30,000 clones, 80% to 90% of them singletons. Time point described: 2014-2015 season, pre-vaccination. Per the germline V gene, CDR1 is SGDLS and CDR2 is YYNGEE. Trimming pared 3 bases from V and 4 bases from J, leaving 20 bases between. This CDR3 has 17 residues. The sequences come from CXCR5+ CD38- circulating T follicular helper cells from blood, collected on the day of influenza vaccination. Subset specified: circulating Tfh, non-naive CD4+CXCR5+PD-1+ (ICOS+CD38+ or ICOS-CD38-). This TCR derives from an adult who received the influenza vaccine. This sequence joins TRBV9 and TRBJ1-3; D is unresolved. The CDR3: CASSARPGIQIGNTIYF. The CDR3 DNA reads TGTGCCAGCAGCGCGCGTCCGGGGATCCAGATAGGAAACACCATATATTTT.